This T cell receptor beta chain was sequenced during a study of lymphopenia after photon versus proton radiotherapy. Study outcomes and limitations: Post-nadir diversity loss with photons came from oligoclonal expansion, particularly CD8+ Temra cells. A bigger post-nadir fall in TCR diversity correlated inversely with survival time in deceased patients. Under photons, naive T cells and diversity fell while effector/memory populations rose.

Trimming cost V 2 bases and J 2 bases, with 13 bases left between them. The CDR3 contains 15 residues. Per germline, CDR1 GTSNPN and CDR2 SVGIG (reference sequence). About this clone itself: Its specificity is not known.

Sequencing was performed with immunoSEQ multiplex PCR; in TCRdb, only in-frame clones are kept and a portion is missing. The data hold roughly 45,000 clones, with about 85% observed a single time. The TCR comes from a man in his forties or fifties with gastric cancer. The chain has TRBV30 and TRBJ1-5; D uncertain. The sequenced sample was peripheral blood, obtained from a patient treated with photon-based radiotherapy. The CDR3 nucleotides are TGTGCCTGGAGTCCGTTAGGTGGGGGCAATCAGCCCCAGCATTTT. This encodes CAWSPLGGGNQPQHF.